The rows below give T cell receptor beta chains drawn from one sample of a study of blood T cell repertoires in COVID-19. Data came from immunoSEQ multiplex PCR; TCRdb stores just in-frame clones and leaves some out. The profile covers around 300,000 clones, with 75% to 90% appearing a single time and 2.4% taken by the ten largest. Sequencing was performed on PBMCs or T cells enriched from blood (not recorded which). The receptors here all came from a woman aged 18-29 years who had recovered from COVID-19. The CDR3 runs from the conserved cysteine through the conserved F or W. Fields, in order: CDR3 length, clone size, V gene, D gene, J gene, CDR3 DNA, CDR3 protein. The D gene is left open where the match is weak. Expanded clones get a size class; other rows say once, few or many, or leave the size out.

13	-	TRBV12-5	-	TRBJ1-1	TGTGCTAGTGCCCAGCGTGGGTTGGCTGAAGCTTTCTTT	CASAQRGLAEAFF
13	-	TRBV28	-	TRBJ2-7	TGTGCCAGCAGTATACAGGTATCCTACGAGCAGTACTTC	CASSIQVSYEQYF
14	-	TRBV5-1	-	TRBJ1-2	TGCGCCAGCAGCTTGGGGGCCGCGCGAGATGGCTACACCTTC	CASSLGAARDGYTF
18	-	TRBV28	TRBD1	TRBJ2-4	TGTGCCAGCAGTTTAGTCCCCGGACAGGGGGGTGCCAAAAACATTCAGTACTTC	CASSLVPGQGGAKNIQYF
17	-	TRBV21-1	-	TRBJ2-3	TGTGCCAGCAGCAGGGGAGGAGGCGGGGAGACCACAGATACGCAGTATTTT	CASSRGGGGETTDTQYF
13	-	TRBV7-2	-	TRBJ2-3	TGTGCCAGCAGCTTTTCTAGCGAGGATACGCAGTATTTT	CASSFSSEDTQYF
14	-	TRBV3-1/TRBV3-2	TRBD1	TRBJ1-2	TGTGCCAGCAGCCAAGGAGGGGGCGCAGGTGGCTACACCTTC	CASSQGGGAGGYTF
13	few	TRBV18	TRBD1	TRBJ1-5	TGTGCCAGCTCACCCGACAGGGACCAGCCCCAGCATTTT	CASSPDRDQPQHF
19	-	TRBV11-3	TRBD2	TRBJ2-5	TGTGCCAGCAGCATCACCGGGACTAGCGGGGGGGTTTCCCAAGAGACCCAGTACTTC	CASSITGTSGGVSQETQYF
16	-	TRBV5-1	-	TRBJ1-1	TGCGCCAGCAGCTTCAGGGGAATTGGAATGAACACTGAAGCTTTCTTT	CASSFRGIGMNTEAFF
15	-	TRBV5-1	TRBD2	TRBJ2-3	TGCGCCAGCAGAAGTAGCGGGGGGGCCGCAGATACGCAGTATTTT	CASRSSGGAADTQYF
13	-	TRBV19	-	TRBJ2-3	TGTGCCAGCTCGGCGCGGCGGGGAGATACGCAGTATTTT	CASSARRGDTQYF
15	-	TRBV3-1/TRBV3-2	-	TRBJ2-2	TGTGCCAGCAGCCGCCAACAGGTTTCCACCGGGGAGCTGTTTTTT	CASSRQQVSTGELFF
14	-	TRBV2	TRBD2	TRBJ2-5	TGTGCCAGCCTGGTGGCCCGGGGGGGGGAGACCCAGTACTTC	CASLVARGGETQYF
16	-	TRBV6-2/TRBV6-3	-	TRBJ2-7	TGTGCCAGCAGTTACTCGCGGCGGGGAAACTCCTACGAGCAGTACTTC	CASSYSRRGNSYEQYF
15	-	TRBV4-1	-	TRBJ1-1	TGCGCCAGCAGCCAAGAACAGGGAAGGGGCACTGAAGCTTTCTTT	CASSQEQGRGTEAFF